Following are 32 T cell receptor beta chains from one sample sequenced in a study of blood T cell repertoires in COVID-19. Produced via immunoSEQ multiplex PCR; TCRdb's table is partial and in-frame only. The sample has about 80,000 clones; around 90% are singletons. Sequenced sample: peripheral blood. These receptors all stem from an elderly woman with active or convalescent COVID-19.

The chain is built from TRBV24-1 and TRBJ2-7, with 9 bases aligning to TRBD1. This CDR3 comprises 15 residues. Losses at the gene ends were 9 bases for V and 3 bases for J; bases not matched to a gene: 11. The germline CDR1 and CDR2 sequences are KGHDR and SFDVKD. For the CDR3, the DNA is TGTGCCACCGGACATTGGGGACAGGGCCGCTACGAGCAGTACTTC. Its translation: CATGHWGQGRYEQYF.

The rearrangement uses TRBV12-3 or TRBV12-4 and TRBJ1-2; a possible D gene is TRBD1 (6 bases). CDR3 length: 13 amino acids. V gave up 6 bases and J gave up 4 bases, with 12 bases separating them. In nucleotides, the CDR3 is TGTGCCAGCAGCTACGGACAGATCTATGGCTACACCTTC. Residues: CASSYGQIYGYTF.

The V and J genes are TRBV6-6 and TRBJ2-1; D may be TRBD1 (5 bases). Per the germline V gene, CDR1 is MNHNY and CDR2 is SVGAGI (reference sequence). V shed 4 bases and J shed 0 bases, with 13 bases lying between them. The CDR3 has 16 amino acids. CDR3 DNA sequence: TGTGCCAGCAGTTGGACACTTTTGAGCTCCTACAATGAGCAGTTCTTC. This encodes CASSWTLLSSYNEQFF.

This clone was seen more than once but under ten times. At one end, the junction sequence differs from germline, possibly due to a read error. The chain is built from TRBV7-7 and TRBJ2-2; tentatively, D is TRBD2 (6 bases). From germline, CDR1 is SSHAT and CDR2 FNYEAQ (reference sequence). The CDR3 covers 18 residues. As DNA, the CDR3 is TGTGCTAGCAGCTTAGATCTTTCCTCGGGAGTGAACACCGGGGAGCTGTTTTTT. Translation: CASSLDLSSGVNTGELFF.

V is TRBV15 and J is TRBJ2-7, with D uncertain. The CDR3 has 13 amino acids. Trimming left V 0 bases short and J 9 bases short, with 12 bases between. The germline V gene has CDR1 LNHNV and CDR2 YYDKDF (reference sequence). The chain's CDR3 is CATSRDGATTQYF. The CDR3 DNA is TGTGCCACCAGCAGAGATGGAGCTACGACGCAGTACTTC.

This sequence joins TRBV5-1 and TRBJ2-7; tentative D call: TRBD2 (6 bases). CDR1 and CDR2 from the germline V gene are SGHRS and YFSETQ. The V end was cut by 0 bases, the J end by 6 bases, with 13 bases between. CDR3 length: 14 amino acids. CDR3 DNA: TGCGCCAGCAGCTTGGGGATTTTGGGAGGCGAGCAGTACTTC. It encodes CASSLGILGGEQYF.

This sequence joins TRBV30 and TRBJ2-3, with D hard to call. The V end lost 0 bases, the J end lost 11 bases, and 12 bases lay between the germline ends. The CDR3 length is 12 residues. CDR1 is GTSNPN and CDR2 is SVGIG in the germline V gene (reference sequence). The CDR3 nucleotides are TGTGCCTGGAGTGTAAGGCGGCCTAGGCAGTATTTT. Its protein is CAWSVRRPRQYF.

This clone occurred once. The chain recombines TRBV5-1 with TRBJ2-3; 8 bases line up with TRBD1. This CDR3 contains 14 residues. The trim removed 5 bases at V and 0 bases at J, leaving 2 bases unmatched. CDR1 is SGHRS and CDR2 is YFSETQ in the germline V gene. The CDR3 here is CASRTGGSTDTQYF. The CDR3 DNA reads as TGCGCCAGCAGAACAGGGGGTAGCACAGATACGCAGTATTTT.

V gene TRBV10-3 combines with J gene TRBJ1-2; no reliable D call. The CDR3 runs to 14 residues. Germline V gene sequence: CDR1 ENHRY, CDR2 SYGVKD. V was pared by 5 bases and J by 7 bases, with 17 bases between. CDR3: CAISPATSPGGYTF. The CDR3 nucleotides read TGTGCCATCAGTCCCGCGACTTCCCCCGGTGGCTACACCTTC.

The CDR3, as DNA: TGTGCCAGCAGCTTAGGAGGATCCCTAGTCGATGAGCAGTTCTTC. Translated: CASSLGGSLVDEQFF. The chain uses TRBV7-9 and TRBJ2-1; D ambiguous. V was cut by 1 base and J by 8 bases, with 15 bases left in between. This CDR3 has 15 residues. The germline gives CDR1 SEHNR, CDR2 FQNEAQ (reference sequence). The complete variable domain, with remaining parts taken from reference TRBV7-9 and TRBJ2-1, reads DTGVSQNPRHKITKRGQNVTFRCDPISEHNRLYWYRQTLGQGPEFLTYFQNEAQLEKSRLLSDRFSAERPKGSFSTLEIQRTEQGDSAMYLCASSLGGSLVDEQFFGPGTRLTVL.

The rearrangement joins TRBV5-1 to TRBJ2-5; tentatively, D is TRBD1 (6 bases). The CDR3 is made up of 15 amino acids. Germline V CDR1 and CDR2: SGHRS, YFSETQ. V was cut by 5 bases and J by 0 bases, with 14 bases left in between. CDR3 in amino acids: CASSIRTAYQETQYF. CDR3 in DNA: TGCGCCAGCAGTATTAGGACAGCGTACCAAGAGACCCAGTACTTC.

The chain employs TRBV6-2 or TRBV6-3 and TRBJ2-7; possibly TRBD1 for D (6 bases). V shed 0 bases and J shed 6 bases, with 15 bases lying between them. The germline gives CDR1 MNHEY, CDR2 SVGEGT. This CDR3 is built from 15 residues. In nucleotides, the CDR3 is TGTGCCAGCAGTTACTCGAAACAGGGTGGGAGCGAGCAGTACTTC. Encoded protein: CASSYSKQGGSEQYF.

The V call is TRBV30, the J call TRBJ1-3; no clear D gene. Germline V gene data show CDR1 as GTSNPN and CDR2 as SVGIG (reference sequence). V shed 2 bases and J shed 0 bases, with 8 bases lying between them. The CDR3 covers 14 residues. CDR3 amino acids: CAWSKLSSGNTIYF. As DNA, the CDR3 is TGTGCCTGGAGTAAGTTGAGCTCTGGAAACACCATATATTTT.

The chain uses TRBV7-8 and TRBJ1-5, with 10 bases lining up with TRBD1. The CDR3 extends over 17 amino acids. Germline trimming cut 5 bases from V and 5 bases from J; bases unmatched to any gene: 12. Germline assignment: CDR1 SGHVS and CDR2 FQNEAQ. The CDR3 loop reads CASSAYRDRGRHQPQHF. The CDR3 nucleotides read TGTGCCAGCAGCGCCTACCGGGACAGGGGACGCCATCAGCCCCAGCATTTT.

The CDR3 region has the DNA TGTGCCAGCAGGGCCACAGGGCAAAATTCACCCCTCCACTTT. Protein product: CASRATGQNSPLHF. The chain recombines TRBV6-4 with TRBJ1-6; TRBD1 might be the D (6 bases). This CDR3 has 14 residues. V lost 6 bases, J lost 7 bases, and 13 bases lay in between. Germline V gives CDR1 MRHNA, CDR2 SNTAGT.

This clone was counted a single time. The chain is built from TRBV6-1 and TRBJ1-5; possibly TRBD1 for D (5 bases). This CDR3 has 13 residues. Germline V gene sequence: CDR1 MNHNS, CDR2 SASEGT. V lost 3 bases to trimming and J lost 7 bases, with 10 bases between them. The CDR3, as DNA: TGTGCCAGCAGTGAGGGGGAGGGACAGCCCCAGCATTTT. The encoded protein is CASSEGEGQPQHF.

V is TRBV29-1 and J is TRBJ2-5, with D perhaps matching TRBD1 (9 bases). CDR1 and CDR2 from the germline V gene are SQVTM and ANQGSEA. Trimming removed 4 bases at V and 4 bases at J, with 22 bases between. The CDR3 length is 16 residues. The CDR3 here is CSVAYVAGQGSETQYF. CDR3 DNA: TGCAGCGTTGCGTATGTAGCGGGACAGGGCTCAGAGACCCAGTACTTC.

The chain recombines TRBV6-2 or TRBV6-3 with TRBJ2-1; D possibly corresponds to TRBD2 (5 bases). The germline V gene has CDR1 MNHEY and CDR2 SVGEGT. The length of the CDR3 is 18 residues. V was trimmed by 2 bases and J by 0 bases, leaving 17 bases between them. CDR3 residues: CASSYAVAGASSYNEQFF. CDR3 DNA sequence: TGTGCCAGCAGTTACGCGGTCGCGGGCGCGAGCTCCTACAATGAGCAGTTCTTC.

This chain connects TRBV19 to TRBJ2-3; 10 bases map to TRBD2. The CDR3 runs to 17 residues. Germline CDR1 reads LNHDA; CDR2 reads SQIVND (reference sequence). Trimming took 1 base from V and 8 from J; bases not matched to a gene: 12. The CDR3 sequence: CASSIAGLAGAPFTQYF. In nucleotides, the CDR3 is TGTGCCAGTAGTATAGCGGGCCTAGCGGGGGCCCCTTTTACGCAGTATTTT.

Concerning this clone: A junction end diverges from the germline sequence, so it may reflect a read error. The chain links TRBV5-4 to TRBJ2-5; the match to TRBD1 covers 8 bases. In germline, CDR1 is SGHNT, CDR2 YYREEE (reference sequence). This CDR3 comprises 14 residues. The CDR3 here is CASSADRGREAQYF. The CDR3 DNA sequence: TGTGCCAGCAGCGCAGACAGGGGAAGAGAGGCCCAGTACTTC. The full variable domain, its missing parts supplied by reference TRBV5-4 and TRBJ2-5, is ETGVTQSPTHLIKTRGQQVTLRCSSQSGHNTVSWYQQALGQGPQFIFQYYREEENGRGNFPPRFSGLQFPNYSSELNVNALELDDSALYLCASSADRGREAQYFGPGTRLLVL.

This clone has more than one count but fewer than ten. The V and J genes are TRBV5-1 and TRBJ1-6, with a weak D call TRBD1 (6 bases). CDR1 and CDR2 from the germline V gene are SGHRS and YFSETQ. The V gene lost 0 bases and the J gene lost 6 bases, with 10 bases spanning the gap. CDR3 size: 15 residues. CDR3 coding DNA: TGCGCCAGCAGCTTGGACAGGGTTACTAATTCACCCCTCCACTTT. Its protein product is CASSLDRVTNSPLHF.

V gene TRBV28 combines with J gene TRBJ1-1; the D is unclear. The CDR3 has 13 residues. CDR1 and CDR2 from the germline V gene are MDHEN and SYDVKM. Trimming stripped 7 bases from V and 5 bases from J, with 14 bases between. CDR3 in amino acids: CASILNHGTEAFF. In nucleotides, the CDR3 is TGTGCCAGCATCCTTAATCACGGGACTGAAGCTTTCTTT.

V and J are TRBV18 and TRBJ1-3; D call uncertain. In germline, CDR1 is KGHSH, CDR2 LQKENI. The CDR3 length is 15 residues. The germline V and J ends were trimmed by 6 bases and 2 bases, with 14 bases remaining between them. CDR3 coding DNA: TGTGCCAGCTCGCTAGCTGACAACCCTGGAAACACCATATATTTT. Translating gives CASSLADNPGNTIYF.

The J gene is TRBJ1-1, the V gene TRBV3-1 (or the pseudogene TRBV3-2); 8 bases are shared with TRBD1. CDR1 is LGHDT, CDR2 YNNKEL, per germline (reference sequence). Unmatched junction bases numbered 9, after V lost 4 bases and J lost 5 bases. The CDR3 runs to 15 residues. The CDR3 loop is CASSRGTGGGTEAFF. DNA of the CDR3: TGTGCCAGCAGCCGCGGGACAGGAGGGGGGACTGAAGCTTTCTTT.

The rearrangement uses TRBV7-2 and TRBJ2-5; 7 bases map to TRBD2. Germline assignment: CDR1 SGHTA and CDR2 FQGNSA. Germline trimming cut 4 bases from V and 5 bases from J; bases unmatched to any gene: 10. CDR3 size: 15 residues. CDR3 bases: TGTGCCAGCAGCTATAGCGGGTGGGGGTCCGAGACCCAGTACTTC. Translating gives CASSYSGWGSETQYF. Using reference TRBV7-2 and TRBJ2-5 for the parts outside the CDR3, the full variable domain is GAGVSQSPSNKVTEKGKDVELRCDPISGHTALYWYRQSLGQGLEFLIYFQGNSAPDKSGLPSDRFSAERTGGSVSTLTIQRTQQEDSAVYLCASSYSGWGSETQYFGPGTRLLVL.

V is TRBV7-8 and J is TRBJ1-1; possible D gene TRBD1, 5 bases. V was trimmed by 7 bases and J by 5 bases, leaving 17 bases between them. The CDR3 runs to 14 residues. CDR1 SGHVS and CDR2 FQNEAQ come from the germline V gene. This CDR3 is CASIEQGGGTEAFF. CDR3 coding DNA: TGTGCCAGCATTGAGCAGGGTGGGGGGACTGAAGCTTTCTTT.

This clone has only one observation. CDR3 loop: CASSLVPGSQETQYF. DNA for the CDR3: TGCGCCAGCAGCTTGGTCCCGGGAAGCCAAGAGACCCAGTACTTC. V and J are TRBV5-1 and TRBJ2-5; D is perhaps TRBD2 (5 bases). The CDR3 spans 15 residues. Deletions cut 0 bases from V and 1 base from J, with 10 bases between. Germline CDR1 reads SGHRS; CDR2 reads YFSETQ.

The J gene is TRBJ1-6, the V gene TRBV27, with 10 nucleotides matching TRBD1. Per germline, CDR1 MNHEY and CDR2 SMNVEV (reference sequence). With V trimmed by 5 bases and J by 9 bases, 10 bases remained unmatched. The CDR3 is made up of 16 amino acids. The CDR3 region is CASSLGTGERGSPLHF. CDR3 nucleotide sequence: TGTGCCAGCAGTCTGGGGACAGGGGAGCGTGGTTCACCCCTCCACTTT.

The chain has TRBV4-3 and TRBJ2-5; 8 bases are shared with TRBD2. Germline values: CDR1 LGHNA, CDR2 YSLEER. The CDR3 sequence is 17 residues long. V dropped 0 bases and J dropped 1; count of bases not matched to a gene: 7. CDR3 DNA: TGCGCCAGCAGCCAAGAGCCCCTAGCGGGCTCCCAAGAGACCCAGTACTTC. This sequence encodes CASSQEPLAGSQETQYF.

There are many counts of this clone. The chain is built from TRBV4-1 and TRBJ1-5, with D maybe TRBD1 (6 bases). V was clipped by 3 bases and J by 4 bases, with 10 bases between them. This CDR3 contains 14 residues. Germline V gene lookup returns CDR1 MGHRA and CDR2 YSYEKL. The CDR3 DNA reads TGCGCCAGCAGCCACCGGGACACTAATCAGCCCCAGCATTTT. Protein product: CASSHRDTNQPQHF.

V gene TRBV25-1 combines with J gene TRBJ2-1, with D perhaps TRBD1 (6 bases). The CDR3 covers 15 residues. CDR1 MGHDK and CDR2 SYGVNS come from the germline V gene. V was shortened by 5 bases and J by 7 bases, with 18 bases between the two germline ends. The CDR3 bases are TGTGCCAGCAGTTCCATCAGGGGTAGAGGGAATGAGCAGTTCTTC. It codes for CASSSIRGRGNEQFF.

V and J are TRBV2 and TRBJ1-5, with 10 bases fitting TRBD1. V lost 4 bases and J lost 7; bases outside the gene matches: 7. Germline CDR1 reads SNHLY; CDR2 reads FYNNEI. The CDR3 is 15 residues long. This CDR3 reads CASSVDRGSRQPQHF. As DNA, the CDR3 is TGTGCCAGCAGTGTGGACAGGGGGTCTCGACAGCCCCAGCATTTT.